This entry features one T cell receptor beta chain sequence. As yet, its antigen is unknown. At collection, donors were nominally healthy, but unrecorded immune exposures were probable. This specimen comes from a study of cytomegalovirus exposure and HLA in healthy donors. The PCR employed 60 Vbeta primers together with 13 Jbeta primers. Using immunoSEQ multiplex PCR, the repertoire was profiled, and TCRdb retains in-frame clones only, with some absent. This table holds over 50,000 clones, roughly four fifths found once. CDR3 length equals 15 residues. CDR1 and CDR2 from the germline V gene are SNHLY and FYNNEI. After removal of 6 bases from V and 0 bases from J, the junction contained 2 bases not matched to a gene. Regarding the study as a whole: Specific recognition of CMV antigens was confirmed in vitro for three chains (all CMV-associated). Near-uniform donor sequencing depth was presumed by presence/absence analyses. It was only CMV serostatus that was available as immune exposure information.

This clonotype was sampled from a middle-aged man in good health and CMV-seronegative. V usage is TRBV2 and J usage is TRBJ2-5, with TRBD2 matching over 12 bases. The sequenced sample consisted of PBMCs. CDR3 coding DNA: TGTGCCAGCAGCGGGACTAGCGGGTACCAAGAGACCCAGTACTTC. This gives the protein CASSGTSGYQETQYF.